The 9 T cell receptor beta chains listed next were all sequenced from one sample in a study of control samples from healthy donors and cancer patients. The repertoire was sequenced with immunoSEQ multiplex PCR; TCRdb's copy has only in-frame clones and lacks some. This sample carries around 190,000 clones, with under 2.5% going to the ten biggest clones. Sequenced material: blood. The source is a woman aged 30 to 39 in good health.

V usage is TRBV7-2 and J usage is TRBJ1-1; the D gene is possibly TRBD1 (6 bases). This CDR3 is built from 15 residues. The germline CDR1 and CDR2 sequences are SGHTA and FQGNSA. Trimming shortened V by 1 base and J by 0 bases, and 9 bases separated the two germline ends. CDR3 nucleotides: TGTGCCAGCAGCTTAGTACAGGGCATGAACACTGAAGCTTTCTTT. Translating it yields CASSLVQGMNTEAFF.

Points on this clone: Distinct nucleotide sequences in the sample also encode this CDR3. This chain links TRBV7-3 with TRBJ1-1; a possible D gene is TRBD1 (5 bases). This CDR3 is 13 amino acids long. V was shortened by 0 bases and J by 4 bases, with 6 bases between the two germline ends. Germline V gene sequence: CDR1 SGHTA, CDR2 FQGTGA. CDR3 residues: CASSLTGGTEAFF. CDR3 coding DNA: TGTGCCAGCAGCTTAACCGGGGGCACTGAAGCTTTCTTT.

The chain couples TRBV15 to TRBJ2-1, with 10 bases identical to TRBD2. V dropped 1 base and J dropped 8; count of bases not matched to a gene: 5. Germline V gene sequence: CDR1 LNHNV, CDR2 YYDKDF (reference sequence). The length of the CDR3 is 15 residues. CDR3 residues: CATSRGLAGEYEQFF. CDR3 DNA: TGTGCCACCAGCAGAGGGCTAGCGGGGGAGTATGAGCAGTTCTTC.

The chain joins TRBV29-1 to TRBJ1-2; 8 nucleotides line up with TRBD1. The CDR3 runs to 11 residues. The trim removed 6 bases at V and 8 bases at J, leaving 5 bases unmatched. CDR1 is SQVTM, CDR2 ANQGSEA, per germline. CDR3 protein: CSVLDRGGYTF. CDR3 DNA sequence: TGCAGCGTCTTAGACAGGGGCGGCTACACCTTC. The whole variable domain, remainder taken from reference TRBV29-1 and TRBJ1-2, is SAVISQKPSRDICQRGTSLTIQCQVDSQVTMMFWYRQQPGQSLTLIATANQGSEATYESGFVIDKFPISRPNLTFSTLTVSNMSPEDSSIYLCSVLDRGGYTFGSGTRLTVV.

The chain joins TRBV3-1 (or the pseudogene TRBV3-2) to TRBJ1-1, with 7 bases matching TRBD1. CDR3 length: 14 amino acids. Trimming took 1 base from V and 1 from J; bases not matched to a gene: 0. In germline, CDR1 is LGHDT, CDR2 YNNKEL (reference sequence). The CDR3 loop is CASSQGDRNTEAFF. In DNA, the CDR3 is TGTGCCAGCAGCCAAGGGGACAGGAACACTGAAGCTTTCTTT.

The V call is TRBV5-1, the J call TRBJ2-7, with no clear D. The germline gives CDR1 SGHRS, CDR2 YFSETQ. The CDR3 is 12 residues long. V was shortened by 3 bases and J by 1 base, with 5 bases between the two germline ends. Written as DNA, the CDR3 is TGCGCCAGCAGCTCTAGTTCCTACGAGCAGTACTTC. Its protein is CASSSSSYEQYF.

This chain uses TRBV6-1 with TRBJ1-4, with D unresolved. The CDR3 extends over 15 amino acids. V lost 0 bases and J lost 4, with 9 bases in between. In germline, CDR1 is MNHNS, CDR2 SASEGT. The CDR3 coding sequence is TGTGCCAGCAGTGAAGCGGCGAGTTATAATGAAAAACTGTTTTTT. Translation: CASSEAASYNEKLFF.

The gene calls are TRBV30 and TRBJ1-2; 7 bases map to TRBD1. Trimming took 8 bases from V and 8 from J; bases not matched to a gene: 5. The CDR3 contains 10 residues. Germline V gene sequence: CDR1 GTSNPN, CDR2 SVGIG (reference sequence). CDR3 residues: CAGGGWGYTF. DNA for the CDR3: TGTGCCGGAGGGGGCTGGGGCTACACCTTC.

The V gene is TRBV4-2, the J gene TRBJ2-7; maybe TRBD2 (5 bases). The CDR3 spans 15 residues. V lost 0 bases, J lost 3 bases, and 12 bases lay in between. In germline, CDR1 is LGHNA, CDR2 YNFKEQ. The CDR3 protein is CASSQEYLAHYEQYF. In DNA form, the CDR3 reads TGTGCCAGCAGCCAAGAGTACCTAGCTCACTACGAGCAGTACTTC.